These T cell receptor beta chains were read from a single sample in a study of cytomegalovirus exposure and HLA in healthy donors. The method was immunoSEQ multiplex PCR; TCRdb's version includes in-frame clones alone and lacks a portion of them. The profile shows 150,000 to 200,000 clones, over 80% of them singletons. Sample: PBMCs. These receptors were obtained from a human donor in good health. CDR3s include the opening cysteine and the closing phenylalanine or tryptophan. The order of the fields is V gene, clone size, D gene, J gene, CDR3 DNA, CDR3 protein. A D gene is named only where the DNA matches it firmly. Clone size is shown for a subset of rows, as once, few, many or a class of expanded clone.

>TRBV7-8|.|.|TRBJ1-4
TGTGCCAGCAGACTTAATTTAGCAAGAGATGAAAAACTGTTTTTT
CASRLNLARDEKLFF
>TRBV4-3|.|.|TRBJ1-6
TGCGCCAGCAGCCAAGATGGGACAATGTCCTATAATTCACCCCTCCACTTT
CASSQDGTMSYNSPLHF
>TRBV5-6|.|TRBD1|TRBJ2-3
TGTGCCAGGAGGGACAGGGAGGTTGGTACAGATACGCAGTATTTT
CARRDREVGTDTQYF
>TRBV6-1|.|.|TRBJ2-1
TGTGCCAGCAGTGCTAACAGACACAATGAGCAGTTCTTC
CASSANRHNEQFF
>TRBV5-4|.|TRBD2|TRBJ2-5
TGTGCCAGCAGCTTGGCCGGGGGGTCCCAAGAGACCCAGTACTTC
CASSLAGGSQETQYF
>TRBV2|.|.|TRBJ2-5
TGTGCCAGACGGGACTACCAAGAGACCCAGTACTTC
CARRDYQETQYF
>TRBV15|.|.|TRBJ2-7
TGTGCCACCAGTGCGGGGGCGATCTACGAGCAGTACTTC
CATSAGAIYEQYF
>TRBV4-3|.|.|TRBJ2-1
TGCGCCAGCAGCCCGGACAATGCCAAATACAATGAGCAGTTCTTC
CASSPDNAKYNEQFF
>TRBV5-1|.|.|TRBJ1-2
TGCGCCAGCAGCTCTACAGGGTTGGCTAACTATGGCTACACCTTC
CASSSTGLANYGYTF
>TRBV9|.|.|TRBJ1-6
TGTGCCAGCAGCGTAGAAGGGGTGGAGATTTCACCCCTCCACTTT
CASSVEGVEISPLHF
>TRBV5-1|few|TRBD1|TRBJ1-2
TGCGCCAGCAGCTTCGGACAGGGGGCCGTCTATGGCTACACCTTC
CASSFGQGAVYGYTF
>TRBV10-3|.|.|TRBJ2-3
TGTGCCATCAGTGAGTCCAGTAGGACATTCACAGATACGCAGTATTTT
CAISESSRTFTDTQYF
>TRBV12-5|.|.|TRBJ1-3
TGTGCTAGTGGTTTGCAGGGGTCGGGAAACACCATATATTTT
CASGLQGSGNTIYF
>TRBV7-2|once|TRBD1|TRBJ1-4
TGTGCCAGCAGCAGACAGGGTTTTGGTAATGAAAAACTGTTTTTT
CASSRQGFGNEKLFF
>TRBV7-2|.|.|TRBJ2-7
TGTGCCAGCAGCCGTTCTGGGGGGGGCGTGCCTTACGAGCAGTACTTC
CASSRSGGGVPYEQYF
>TRBV7-9|.|.|TRBJ2-3
TGTGCCAGCAGTAAAGCGGAAATCCTCACAGATACGCAGTATTTT
CASSKAEILTDTQYF
>TRBV6-5|.|TRBD1|TRBJ1-3
TGTGCCAGCAGTTACTTTCCAGGGGGAGGAAACACCATATATTTT
CASSYFPGGGNTIYF
>TRBV5-1|.|.|TRBJ2-7
TGCGCCAGCAGCAGTGACGGGACCTACGAGCAGTACTTC
CASSSDGTYEQYF
>TRBV7-2|.|.|TRBJ1-1
TGTGCCAGCAGCTTAGGACCGGGAGACACTGAAGCTTTCTTT
CASSLGPGDTEAFF
>TRBV5-6|once|.|TRBJ2-2
TGTGCCAGCAGCTTGTCACTCGATTACACCGGGGAGCTGTTTTTT
CASSLSLDYTGELFF
>TRBV5-1|.|.|TRBJ1-4
TGCGCCAGCAGCATCGTGGGGCCTAATGAAAAACTGTTTTTT
CASSIVGPNEKLFF
>TRBV19|.|TRBD1|TRBJ2-5
TGTGCCAGTAGTAGCCGGGACAGGGCTGTATGGAGAGAGACCCAGTACTTC
CASSSRDRAVWRETQYF
>TRBV4-3|.|.|TRBJ2-3
TGCGCCAGCAGCCAAGGGTGGCAGGGCCCAGATACGCAGTATTTT
CASSQGWQGPDTQYF
>TRBV27|once|.|TRBJ1-3
TGTGCCAGCAGTTTTCGTGTGGGACAACCTGGAAACACCATATATTTT
CASSFRVGQPGNTIYF
>TRBV28|.|TRBD1|TRBJ1-2
TGTGCCAGCAGTCCGCCACCGGGACAGGGTGAGACCTTC
CASSPPPGQGETF
>TRBV19|.|TRBD1|TRBJ2-7
TGTGCCAGTAGTACCGCGTGGACAGGGAACGAGCAGTACTTC
CASSTAWTGNEQYF
>TRBV9|.|TRBD2|TRBJ2-3
TGTGCCAGCAGCGTAGTGATCGGGGGGGCCTCAGATACGCAGTATTTT
CASSVVIGGASDTQYF
>TRBV9|.|TRBD2|TRBJ2-2
TGTGCCAGCAGCGTAGGGGGACTAGCGGGGTATACCGGGGAGCTGTTTTTT
CASSVGGLAGYTGELFF
>TRBV7-3|once|TRBD2|TRBJ2-1
TGTGCCAGCAGCTTGGGACTAGCGGGGGCGATTCATGAGCAGTTCTTC
CASSLGLAGAIHEQFF
>TRBV10-2|.|TRBD2|TRBJ2-3
TGCGCCATCGCTAGCGGGGTGATCACAGATACGCAGTATTTT
CAIASGVITDTQYF
>TRBV2|.|TRBD1|TRBJ1-4
TGTGCCAGCAGTGAGTCAGGGGGAAGCGAAAAACTGTTTTTT
CASSESGGSEKLFF
>TRBV7-6|.|.|TRBJ1-1
TGTGCCAGCAGCCGTGGCTCGTTTTCACCGATGAACACTGAAGCTTTCTTT
CASSRGSFSPMNTEAFF
>TRBV7-2|.|.|TRBJ2-2
TGTGCCAGCAGCTTAGTGGCAGGGGAGGGCGGGGAGCTGTTTTTT
CASSLVAGEGGELFF
>TRBV6-5|.|.|TRBJ2-7
TGTGCCAGCAGACAGGGATGGCTTAACGACGAGCAGTACTTC
CASRQGWLNDEQYF
>TRBV6-5|.|.|TRBJ1-1
TGTGCCAGCAGGCCCGGACTCAACACTGAAGCTTTCTTT
CASRPGLNTEAFF
>TRBV2|.|.|TRBJ1-2
TGTGCCAGCAGCCAAGGGAGTGGGAGTGGCTACACCTTC
CASSQGSGSGYTF
>TRBV7-2|.|.|TRBJ1-3
TGTGCCAGCAGCTTGGGAGGGGGCTCTGGAAACACCATATATTTT
CASSLGGGSGNTIYF
>TRBV2|.|.|TRBJ1-1
TGTGCCAGCAGGAGGGCCTTGAACACTGAAGCTTTCTTT
CASRRALNTEAFF
>TRBV25-1|.|.|TRBJ1-4
TGTGCCAGCAGTGATCCCCTGGGGAAGGAGGCTAATGAAAAACTGTTTTTT
CASSDPLGKEANEKLFF
>TRBV7-9|.|.|TRBJ1-1
TGTGCCAGCACCCGAAAAGCAGGTGATCGGACTGAAGCTTTCTTT
CASTRKAGDRTEAFF
>TRBV5-1|.|TRBD1|TRBJ2-2
TGCGCCAGCAGCCCCACAGGGGGCAGCACCGGGGAGCTGTTTTTT
CASSPTGGSTGELFF
>TRBV10-3|.|TRBD2|TRBJ2-7
TGTGCCATCAGGGGGACTAGCGGGCCAGTATACGAGCAGTACTTC
CAIRGTSGPVYEQYF
>TRBV7-9|.|TRBD1|TRBJ2-7
TGTGCCAGCAGCTTAGCGGGACAGGTCTACGAGCAGTACTTC
CASSLAGQVYEQYF